A single sample is the source of the 23 T cell receptor beta chains below, sequenced in a study of blood T cell repertoires in COVID-19. Profiled with immunoSEQ multiplex PCR; TCRdb holds only in-frame clones, not every one. Altogether about 81,000 clones are present, approximately 78% being singletons, with the ten largest covering approximately 7%. The specimen sequenced was peripheral blood. The origin of the receptors is a human donor in a cohort sampled during active COVID-19.

This chain uses TRBV5-4 with TRBJ2-7; D is possibly TRBD1 (6 bases). The length of the CDR3 is 15 residues. Germline CDR1 reads SGHNT; CDR2 reads YYREEE (reference sequence). V shed 4 bases and J shed 3 bases, with 17 bases lying between them. The CDR3: CASSVVSGQYYEQYF. CDR3 bases: TGTGCCAGCAGCGTAGTGTCAGGACAGTACTACGAGCAGTACTTC. The entire variable domain, with the rest obtained from reference TRBV5-4 and TRBJ2-7, is as follows: ETGVTQSPTHLIKTRGQQVTLRCSSQSGHNTVSWYQQALGQGPQFIFQYYREEENGRGNFPPRFSGLQFPNYSSELNVNALELDDSALYLCASSVVSGQYYEQYFGPGTRLTVT.

This rearrangement joins TRBV6-5 to TRBJ1-4; D unresolved. The V end was cut by 8 bases, the J end by 0 bases, with 4 bases between. The CDR3 covers 12 residues. Germline values: CDR1 MNHEY, CDR2 SVGAGI. The CDR3 loop is CASHATNEKLFF. DNA of the CDR3: TGTGCCAGCCATGCAACTAATGAAAAACTGTTTTTT.

This chain joins TRBV11-2 and TRBJ2-7; D is ambiguous. Trimming removed 2 bases at V and 0 bases at J, with 8 bases between. The CDR3 is made up of 14 amino acids. Germline-derived CDR1 and CDR2 are SGHAT and FQNNGV. As DNA, the CDR3 is TGTGCCAGCAGCTTACTAGGCGGCTCCTACGAGCAGTACTTC. Residues: CASSLLGGSYEQYF.

This clone was observed a single time. The chain joins TRBV27 to TRBJ2-5; D is unresolved. Germline V lookup: CDR1 MNHEY, CDR2 SMNVEV (reference sequence). V was clipped by 5 bases and J by 0 bases, with 13 bases between them. This CDR3 has 15 residues. The CDR3 bases are TGTGCCAGCAGTACCCGGGTCTCGTACCAAGAGACCCAGTACTTC. This encodes CASSTRVSYQETQYF.

This clone was seen only a few times. The gene calls are TRBV4-3 and TRBJ1-5, with a possible D match to TRBD1 (5 bases). Trimming left V 0 bases short and J 5 bases short, with 11 bases between. Germline values: CDR1 LGHNA, CDR2 YSLEER. CDR3 size: 15 residues. The CDR3 sequence: CASSQDGSGYQPQHF. The CDR3 nucleotides are TGCGCCAGCAGCCAAGATGGGTCAGGGTATCAGCCCCAGCATTTT.

This clone showed up just a few times. This chain connects TRBV9 to TRBJ2-7; TRBD1 matches 12 bases. The CDR3 loop spans 15 amino acids. Germline loops: CDR1 SGDLS, CDR2 YYNGEE. Unmatched junction bases numbered 1, after V lost 0 bases and J lost 3 bases. CDR3 sequence (DNA): TGTGCCAGCAGCGTAGGGGACAGGGGGCTCTACGAGCAGTACTTC. Residues: CASSVGDRGLYEQYF.

The V call is TRBV18, the J call TRBJ1-5; a possible D gene is TRBD1 (5 bases). V lost 2 bases, J lost 7 bases, and 9 bases lay in between. The CDR3 runs to 13 residues. Looked up from germline, CDR1 is KGHSH and CDR2 is LQKENI. The DNA of the CDR3 is TGTGCCAGCTCACCAAATCGGGGGCAGCCCCAGCATTTT. Translated: CASSPNRGQPQHF.

This chain links TRBV5-6 with TRBJ1-2, with 7 bases fitting TRBD1. Looked up from germline, CDR1 is SGHDT and CDR2 is YYEEEE. This CDR3 contains 13 residues. V lost 4 bases to trimming and J lost 8 bases; unmatched junction nucleotides: 8. The CDR3 DNA reads as TGTGCCAGCAGCCGCGGGACAGTACAGGGCTACACCTTC. It is translated as CASSRGTVQGYTF.

This chain connects TRBV6-2 or TRBV6-3 to TRBJ1-2; D gene unclear. The length of the CDR3 is 12 residues. Deletions cut 0 bases from V and 8 bases from J, with 7 bases between. The germline gives CDR1 MNHEY, CDR2 SVGEGT. In DNA form, the CDR3 reads TGTGCCAGCAGTTACTCGAGGAGGGGCTACACCTTC. Encoded protein: CASSYSRRGYTF.

This clone was recorded once. The chain joins TRBV5-1 to TRBJ2-3; 9 bases are shared with TRBD2. With V trimmed by 6 bases and J by 0 bases, 5 bases remained unmatched. In germline, CDR1 is SGHRS, CDR2 YFSETQ. The CDR3 consists of 15 residues. The CDR3 nucleotides read TGCGCCAGCAACGGGGGGACTAGCAGCACAGATACGCAGTATTTT. Protein sequence: CASNGGTSSTDTQYF.

The chain has TRBV5-1 and TRBJ1-1; 8 bases align to TRBD1. CDR1 SGHRS and CDR2 YFSETQ come from the germline V gene. J was trimmed by 0 bases and V by 4 bases; bases with no gene match: 14. CDR3 length: 18 amino acids. The CDR3 loop is CASSPASPRQGMNTEAFF. The CDR3 region has the DNA TGCGCCAGCAGCCCGGCATCCCCGAGACAGGGGATGAACACTGAAGCTTTCTTT.

J is TRBJ1-1 and V is TRBV29-1; the D gene is possibly TRBD1 (6 bases). V was cut by 4 bases and J by 7 bases, with 13 bases left in between. Germline CDR1 and CDR2: SQVTM and ANQGSEA. CDR3 length equals 12 residues. The CDR3: CSVVGQGNEAFF. CDR3 DNA sequence: TGCAGCGTTGTCGGGCAGGGGAATGAAGCTTTCTTT. Using reference TRBV29-1 and TRBJ1-1 for the parts outside the CDR3, the full variable domain is SAVISQKPSRDICQRGTSLTIQCQVDSQVTMMFWYRQQPGQSLTLIATANQGSEATYESGFVIDKFPISRPNLTFSTLTVSNMSPEDSSIYLCSVVGQGNEAFFGQGTRLTVV.

In this sample, this clone turned up a few times. The chain links TRBV12-3 or TRBV12-4 to TRBJ1-1; no clear D gene. Trimming stripped 0 bases from V and 5 bases from J, with 7 bases between. CDR3 length equals 13 residues. The CDR3 region is CASSLAERTEAFF. DNA for the CDR3: TGTGCCAGCAGTTTAGCCGAGCGGACTGAAGCTTTCTTT.

V and J are TRBV27 and TRBJ1-2, with D hard to call. Trimming stripped 8 bases from V and 0 bases from J, with 10 bases between. This CDR3 has 13 amino acids. The V gene's germline CDR1 is MNHEY and CDR2 SMNVEV (reference sequence). The CDR3 nucleotides read TGTGCCAGCGCAGCGTTGGCTAACTATGGCTACACCTTC. This codes for CASAALANYGYTF.

The chain employs TRBV4-1 and TRBJ1-2; TRBD1 might be the D (5 bases). V was shortened by 0 bases and J by 3 bases, with 8 bases between the two germline ends. The CDR3 contains 14 residues. The germline V gene has CDR1 MGHRA and CDR2 YSYEKL. The CDR3 DNA is TGCGCCAGCAGCCAAGAGATCAGGGACTATGGCTACACCTTC. This sequence encodes CASSQEIRDYGYTF.

The CDR3 DNA reads TGTGCCAGCAGCCAAAAAAAGACAGGGGGAGAGACCCAGTACTTC. Its protein is CASSQKKTGGETQYF. The chain has TRBV3-1 (or the pseudogene TRBV3-2) and TRBJ2-5; 9 bases match TRBD1. Germline-derived CDR1 and CDR2 are LGHDT and YNNKEL (reference sequence). The length of the CDR3 is 15 residues. The V and J ends lost 2 bases and 4 bases, in that order; junction bases with no gene match: 5.

V usage is TRBV2 and J usage is TRBJ2-7, with 12 nucleotides matching TRBD2. Trimming took 6 bases from V and 1 from J; bases not matched to a gene: 4. There are 15 residues in the CDR3. Germline-derived CDR1 and CDR2 are SNHLY and FYNNEI. In DNA, the CDR3 is TGTGCCAGCAGCGTACTAGCGGGGGGTTCCTACGAGCAGTACTTC. It translates to CASSVLAGGSYEQYF.

This chain uses TRBV7-3 with TRBJ1-1, with 8 bases fitting TRBD1. Trimming at V came to 5 bases and at J to 4 bases, leaving 3 bases not matched to a gene. The CDR3 is 13 residues long. Germline V gene sequence: CDR1 SGHTA, CDR2 FQGTGA. Here the CDR3 DNA reads TGTGCCAGCAGCGCGACAGGGGCCACTGAAGCTTTCTTT. This translates into CASSATGATEAFF.

The V gene is TRBV5-4, the J gene TRBJ2-2, with D hard to call. Germline V gene lookup returns CDR1 SGHNT and CDR2 YYREEE (reference sequence). The CDR3 runs to 15 residues. Trimming cost V 0 bases and J 5 bases, with 11 bases left between them. The CDR3 protein is CASSLDGGRTGELFF. The CDR3 region has the DNA TGTGCCAGCAGCTTGGATGGTGGGCGAACCGGGGAGCTGTTTTTT.

Only one count was recorded for this clone. This CDR3 is also generated by other DNA sequences in the sample. V usage is TRBV7-2 and J usage is TRBJ2-3, with 7 nucleotides matching TRBD2. Per germline, CDR1 SGHTA and CDR2 FQGNSA. J was trimmed by 1 base and V by 1 base; bases with no gene match: 5. CDR3 length equals 16 residues. Here the CDR3 DNA reads TGTGCCAGCAGCTTAGTCGGGCTAGCGGGCACAGATACGCAGTATTTT. This encodes CASSLVGLAGTDTQYF.

J is TRBJ2-7 and V is TRBV27; D call uncertain. The CDR3 totals 13 residues. The germline V gene has CDR1 MNHEY and CDR2 SMNVEV (reference sequence). V dropped 5 bases and J dropped 2 bases, with 10 bases sitting between them. DNA of the CDR3: TGTGCCAGCAGTCATATCAACACCTACGAGCAGTACTTC. It translates to CASSHINTYEQYF.

This clone came up a few times. The V gene is TRBV5-1, the J gene TRBJ2-6; no definite D call. The V and J ends lost 0 bases and 0 bases respectively, with 7 bases between them. The germline V gene has CDR1 SGHRS and CDR2 YFSETQ. CDR3 length: 16 residues. This CDR3 is CASSLGHSSGANVLTF. CDR3 nucleotide sequence: TGCGCCAGCAGCTTGGGCCACAGCTCTGGGGCCAACGTCCTGACTTTC.

The CDR3 reads CASSFITGTGGDEAFF. In DNA, the CDR3 is TGTGCCAGCAGTTTTATAACCGGGACAGGGGGCGACGAAGCTTTCTTT. This chain connects TRBV28 to TRBJ1-1; 12 positions agree with TRBD1. CDR3 length: 16 amino acids. Losses at the gene ends were 3 bases for V and 8 bases for J; bases not matched to a gene: 10. Germline V gives CDR1 MDHEN, CDR2 SYDVKM. Full variable domain (outside the CDR3, taken from reference TRBV28 and TRBJ1-1): DVKVTQSSRYLVKRTGEKVFLECVQDMDHENMFWYRQDPGLGLRLIYFSYDVKMKEKGDIPEGYSVSREKKERFSLILESASTNQTSMYLCASSFITGTGGDEAFFGQGTRLTVV.